The clone carrying this T cell receptor (beta chain) appeared a few times. The antigen remains undetermined. Relative to the germline gene, one junction end is altered; a read error may explain this. This sample was taken from a study of T-cell memory formation after mild COVID-19. Study background: TCR clusters were mostly confined to one donor each.

Whole-study findings and limits: Pre-infection memory already had some responding clones, implying cross-reactive memory joined. Day 15 to 85 contracting clones showed balanced CD4/CD8; day 15 to 37 expanders favored CD4+.

Via MiXCR, TCRdb re-called the 5' RACE reads, giving one row per CDR3 protein. The sample includes around 65,000 distinct CDR3 sequences, 9.3% seen only once; the top ten take 1.1%. The CDR3 is 12 residues long. Germline CDR1 and CDR2: SGHNT and YYREEE (reference sequence). The TCR originated in a man younger than 30 who had mild COVID-19 (a few samples of this study predate the infection). Cell type and time point are not known. This chain connects TRBV5-4 to TRBJ2-5; 9 bases align to TRBD1. What was sequenced was PBMCs or a T cell subset sorted from them (not recorded which). The CDR3 nucleotides are TGTGCCAGCAGCTTGAACCGGGACAGGGTGTTCTTC. Translation: CASSLNRDRVFF.